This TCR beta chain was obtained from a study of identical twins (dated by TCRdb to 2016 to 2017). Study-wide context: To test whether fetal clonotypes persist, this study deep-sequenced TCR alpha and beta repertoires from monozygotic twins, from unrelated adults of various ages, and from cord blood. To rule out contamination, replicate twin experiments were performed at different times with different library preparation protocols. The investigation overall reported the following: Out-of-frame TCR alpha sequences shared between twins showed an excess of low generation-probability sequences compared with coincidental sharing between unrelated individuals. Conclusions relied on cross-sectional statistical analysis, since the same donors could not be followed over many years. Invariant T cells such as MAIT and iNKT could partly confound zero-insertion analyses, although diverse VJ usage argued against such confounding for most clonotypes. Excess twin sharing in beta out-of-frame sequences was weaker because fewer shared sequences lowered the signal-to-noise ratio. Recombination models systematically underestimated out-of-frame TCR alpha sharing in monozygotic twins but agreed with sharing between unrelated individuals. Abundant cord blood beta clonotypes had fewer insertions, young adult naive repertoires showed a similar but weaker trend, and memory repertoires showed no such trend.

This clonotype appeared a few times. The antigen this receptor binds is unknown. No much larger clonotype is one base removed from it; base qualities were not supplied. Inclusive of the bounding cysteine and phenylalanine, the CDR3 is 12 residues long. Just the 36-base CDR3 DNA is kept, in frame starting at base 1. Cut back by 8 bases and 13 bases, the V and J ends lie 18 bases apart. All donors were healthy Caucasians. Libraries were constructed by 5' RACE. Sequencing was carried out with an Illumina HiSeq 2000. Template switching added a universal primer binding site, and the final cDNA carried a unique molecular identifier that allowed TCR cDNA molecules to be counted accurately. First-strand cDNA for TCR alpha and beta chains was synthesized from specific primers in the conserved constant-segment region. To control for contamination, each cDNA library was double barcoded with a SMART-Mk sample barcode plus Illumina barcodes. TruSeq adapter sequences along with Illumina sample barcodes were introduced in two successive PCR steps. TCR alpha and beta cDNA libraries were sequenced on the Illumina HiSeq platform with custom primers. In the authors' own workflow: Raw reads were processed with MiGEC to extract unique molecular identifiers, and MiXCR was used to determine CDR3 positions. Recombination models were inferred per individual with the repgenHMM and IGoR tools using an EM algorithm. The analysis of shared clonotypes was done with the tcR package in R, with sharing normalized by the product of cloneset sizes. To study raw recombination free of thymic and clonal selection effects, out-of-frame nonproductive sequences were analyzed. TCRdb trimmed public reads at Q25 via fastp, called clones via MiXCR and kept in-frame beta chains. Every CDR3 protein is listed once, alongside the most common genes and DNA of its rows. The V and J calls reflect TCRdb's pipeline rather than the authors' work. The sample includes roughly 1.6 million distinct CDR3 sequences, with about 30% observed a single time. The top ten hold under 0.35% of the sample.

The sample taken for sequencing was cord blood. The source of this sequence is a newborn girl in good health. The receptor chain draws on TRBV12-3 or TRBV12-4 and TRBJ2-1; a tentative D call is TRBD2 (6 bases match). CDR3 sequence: CASASRPGLQFF. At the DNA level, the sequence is TGTGCCAGCGCCTCGAGACCGGGACTCCAGTTCTTC.